The clone carrying this TCR beta chain has more than one count but fewer than ten. V lost 2 bases and J 5 bases, leaving 9 bases between the germline ends. Germline loops: CDR1 DFQATT, CDR2 SNEGSKA (reference sequence). This CDR3 is 12 amino acids long. The second PCR ran 7 to 11 cycles with a sample-barcoded 5' primer and J-beta primers. TCRdb analysed the 5' RACE reads with MiXCR anew, one entry per CDR3 protein. The table has roughly 500,000 distinct CDR3 sequences, about 24% seen once. The sample originates from a study of blood T cells in healthy people across ages. Individuals who donated were healthy Caucasians from Russia aged roughly 6 to 95. Isolating PBMCs gave at least 6 million of these cells per sample. This same sample was also taken into another study, of T cells of mothers and their children.

The chain couples TRBV20-1 to TRBJ2-5; D remains ambiguous. The sequenced material came from blood. The source is a boy aged 5 to 17 in good health. CDR3 loop: CSARKDRETQYF. The CDR3 bases are TGCAGTGCTAGAAAAGATCGGGAGACCCAGTACTTC.